These 24 T cell receptor beta chains were all obtained from the same sample, sequenced in a study of metastatic and nonmetastatic thyroid tumors. TCRdb reprocessed the PCR reads using MiXCR. The sample lists 40,000 or so clones, about 25% seen once, with roughly 9.1% in the top ten. Among the patients, none had received any treatment before thyroid surgery. Sample: blood. Receptors were obtained from a female donor with papillary thyroid cancer or a benign thyroid nodule (not recorded which). Some clones in this sample may be carry-over from other donors' samples.

This sequence joins TRBV20-1 and TRBJ2-7, with 7 positions matching TRBD2. With 1 base clipped from V and 4 bases from J, the junction kept 4 bases outside the gene matches. CDR3 length: 13 amino acids. Germline values: CDR1 DFQATT, CDR2 SNEGSKA (reference sequence). The DNA for the CDR3 is TGCAGTGCTAGAGCCCCTAGCGGTTACGAGCAGTACTTC. As protein: CSARAPSGYEQYF.

This clone is deemed medium-sized. This chain uses TRBV6-2 or TRBV6-3 with TRBJ2-7; maybe TRBD1 (6 bases). Germline CDR1 MNHEY, CDR2 SVGEGT. The ends were cut back, 2 bases at V and 13 bases at J, with 12 bases in the middle. The CDR3 runs 11 residues. The CDR3 loop is CASSYRTAFYF. For the CDR3, the DNA is TGTGCCAGCAGTTACCGGACAGCCTTCTACTTC.

This clone was picked up many times. The chain employs TRBV6-1 and TRBJ2-3; D may match TRBD1 or TRBD2 (6 bases each). This CDR3 spans 14 amino acids. With 6 bases removed from V and 2 bases from J, the gap between germline ends came to 12 bases. In germline, CDR1 is MNHNS, CDR2 SASEGT. The CDR3 region has the DNA TGTGCCAGCAGGCGGGACATTGCCACAGATACGCAGTATTTT. This sequence encodes CASRRDIATDTQYF.

Only a few counts were recorded for this clone. One base away lies a much larger clone, so this may be a sequencing read error. The genes are TRBV28 and TRBJ2-3; 8 nucleotides match TRBD1. This CDR3 spans 17 amino acids. Germline V gene lookup returns CDR1 MDHEN and CDR2 SYDVKM. In nucleotides, the CDR3 is TGTGTCAGCAGTTTCGATTCCGGGACAGGAGAAAGGGATACGCAGTGTTTT. The encoded protein is CVSSFDSGTGERDTQCF.

This clone was seen just once. Since a much larger clone is just one base distant, this may be a read error. The gene calls are TRBV5-4 and TRBJ2-3, with a weak D call TRBD1 (6 bases). CDR3 size: 14 residues. Germline CDR1 SGHNT, CDR2 YYREEE (reference sequence). The V gene lost 6 bases and the J gene lost 2 bases, with 13 bases spanning the gap. DNA for the CDR3: TGTGCCAGCACCCAAGGACAGTTCACAGATACGCAGTATTTT. It codes for CASTQGQFTDTQYF. The entire variable domain, with the rest obtained from reference TRBV5-4 and TRBJ2-3, is as follows: ETGVTQSPTHLIKTRGQQVTLRCSSQSGHNTVSWYQQALGQGPQFIFQYYREEENGRGNFPPRFSGLQFPNYSSELNVNALELDDSALYLCASTQGQFTDTQYFGPGTRLTVL.

The chain recombines TRBV30 with TRBJ2-5; a possible D gene is TRBD1 (5 bases). The CDR3 runs to 10 residues. V lost 8 bases and J 9 bases, leaving 13 bases between the germline ends. CDR1 GTSNPN and CDR2 SVGIG come from the germline V gene (reference sequence). The chain's CDR3 is CALTLGAQYF. The CDR3 DNA reads as TGTGCCCTTACGTTAGGGGCCCAGTACTTC.

The table lists this clone with many counts. The V and J genes are TRBV28 and TRBJ2-5; D ambiguous. V lost 2 bases and J 0 bases, leaving 10 bases between the germline ends. Germline V gene sequence: CDR1 MDHEN, CDR2 SYDVKM. The CDR3 spans 15 residues. CDR3 sequence (DNA): TGTGCCAGCAGTTTAGGCAGCTGGGACCAAGAGACCCAGTACTTC. It codes for CASSLGSWDQETQYF.

This clone was seen many times. The chain couples TRBV7-6 to TRBJ2-2; D remains unclear. Germline V gene lookup returns CDR1 SGHVS and CDR2 FNYEAQ. This CDR3 is built from 14 residues. V lost 5 bases and J lost 1, with 8 bases in between. The CDR3 protein is CASSPSRNTGELFF. CDR3 bases: TGTGCCAGCAGCCCCAGCCGGAACACCGGGGAGCTGTTTTTT.

This clone is a singleton in its sample. The chain carries TRBV20-1 and TRBJ2-7; tentatively, D is TRBD1 (5 bases). Germline values: CDR1 DFQATT, CDR2 SNEGSKA (reference sequence). CDR3 size: 13 residues. Trimming shortened V by 1 base and J by 3 bases, and 10 bases separated the two germline ends. CDR3 residues: CSARATEIYEQYF. CDR3 nucleotide sequence: TGCAGTGCTAGAGCGACAGAGATCTACGAGCAGTACTTC.

V is TRBV11-2 and J is TRBJ1-1, with a possible D match to TRBD1 (6 bases). CDR3 size: 14 residues. V was cut by 5 bases and J by 4 bases, with 14 bases left in between. The germline CDR1 and CDR2 sequences are SGHAT and FQNNGV. DNA for the CDR3: TGTGCCAGCAGCCCAAGACAGGCGGGCACTGAAGCTTTCTTT. Amino acids: CASSPRQAGTEAFF.

This clone was found a few times. The chain joins TRBV7-2 to TRBJ2-1, with D uncertain. With 5 bases removed from V and 5 bases from J, the gap between germline ends came to 10 bases. Per the germline V gene, CDR1 is SGHTA and CDR2 is FQGNSA. The CDR3 has 13 residues. CDR3 sequence reads: CASSTRVNNEQFF. The DNA of the CDR3 is TGTGCCAGCAGCACCCGGGTCAACAATGAGCAGTTCTTC.

This clone appeared many times. The chain joins TRBV9 to TRBJ2-2; 10 positions match TRBD2. Trimming took 0 bases from V and 6 from J; bases not matched to a gene: 5. Per the germline V gene, CDR1 is SGDLS and CDR2 is YYNGEE. This CDR3 has 16 residues. CDR3 bases: TGTGCCAGCAGCGTAGAGAGCGGGGGGGCCTCCGGGGAGCTGTTTTTT. Encoded protein: CASSVESGGASGELFF.

This clone has at least ten counts. This chain uses TRBV12-3 or TRBV12-4 with TRBJ2-1; 7 bases are a match to TRBD2. V shed 6 bases, J shed 4 bases, and the junction held 12 bases outside the gene matches. This CDR3 region has 16 residues. DNA of the CDR3: TGTGCCAGCAGACCCACGGGCGGGGGACGATACAATGAGCAGTTCTTC. Residues: CASRPTGGGRYNEQFF.

V is TRBV27 and J is TRBJ2-7, with 13 bases lining up with TRBD2. Germline CDR1 is MNHEY and CDR2 is SMNVEV (reference sequence). With V trimmed by 4 bases and J by 5 bases, 5 bases remained unmatched. The CDR3 contains 15 residues. CDR3 DNA: TGTGCCAGCAGTTCTGGGACTAGCGGGAAAAACGAGCAGTACTTC. Translating gives CASSSGTSGKNEQYF.

About this clone: The final CDR3 position lacks the conserved phenylalanine or tryptophan, pointing to a likely read error. The rearrangement uses TRBV2 and TRBJ1-6, with D maybe TRBD1 (6 bases). CDR3 size: 15 residues. Per germline, CDR1 SNHLY and CDR2 FYNNEI. V gave up 5 bases and J gave up 4 bases, with 12 bases separating them. CDR3 protein: CASSPLQGYNSPLHL. The CDR3 nucleotides are TGTGCCAGCAGTCCTCTACAGGGATATAATTCACCCCTCCACCTT.

V gene TRBV5-6 combines with J gene TRBJ1-2; D not resolved. CDR3 size: 13 residues. V was pared by 0 bases and J by 8 bases, with 11 bases between. In germline, CDR1 is SGHDT, CDR2 YYEEEE. The CDR3, as DNA: TGTGCCAGCAGCTTGGTTCAATCCCTGGGCTACACCTTC. Amino acids: CASSLVQSLGYTF. Full variable domain (rest looked up from reference TRBV5-6 and TRBJ1-2): DAGVTQSPTHLIKTRGQQVTLRCSPKSGHDTVSWYQQALGQGPQFIFQYYEEEERQRGNFPDRFSGHQFPNYSSELNVNALLLGDSALYLCASSLVQSLGYTFGSGTRLTVV.

Of note for this clone: The junction and the germline gene differ at one end; a read error may be behind it. J is TRBJ2-1 and V is TRBV11-2; 13 bases fit TRBD2. The CDR3 contains 15 residues. CDR1 is SGHAT and CDR2 is FQNNGV in the germline V gene. The CDR3 sequence is CASGLGLAGVLEQFF. The CDR3 DNA reads as TGTGCCAGCGGCTTAGGACTAGCGGGAGTACTTGAGCAGTTCTTC.

The chain links TRBV4-3 to TRBJ1-1; D gene uncertain. V shed 2 bases and J shed 0 bases, with 10 bases lying between them. The CDR3 contains 15 residues. Looked up from germline, CDR1 is LGHNA and CDR2 is YSLEER. CDR3 residues: CASSQFRHMNTEAFF. The CDR3 nucleotides are TGCGCCAGCAGCCAATTTCGACACATGAACACTGAAGCTTTCTTT.

This clone occurred many times. The rearrangement uses TRBV9 and TRBJ1-1; a possible D gene is TRBD1 (6 bases). The V and J ends lost 0 bases and 8 bases respectively, with 11 bases between them. This CDR3 is 13 amino acids long. Looked up from germline, CDR1 is SGDLS and CDR2 is YYNGEE. CDR3 nucleotides: TGTGCCAGCAGCGTAGCTGGGGGGGCGGAAGCTTTCTTT. It translates to CASSVAGGAEAFF.

The chain couples TRBV6-5 to TRBJ2-1, with 9 bases identical to TRBD1. The J segment lost 3 bases and the V segment lost 2 bases, leaving 5 bases of the junction unmatched. CDR3 length equals 16 residues. Per germline, CDR1 MNHEY and CDR2 SVGAGI. This CDR3 reads CASSYGGQGGYNEQFF. The CDR3, as DNA: TGTGCCAGCAGTTACGGGGGACAGGGAGGCTACAATGAGCAGTTCTTC.

In this sample, this clone turned up many times. The chain has TRBV11-1 and TRBJ1-2, with TRBD1 matching over 9 bases. The germline CDR1 and CDR2 sequences are SGHAT and FQDESV (reference sequence). J gave up 5 bases and V 3 bases, and 13 bases lay outside the gene matches. This CDR3 spans 17 amino acids. This CDR3 is CASSLGTPGQGLYGYTF. CDR3 DNA: TGTGCCAGCAGCTTGGGCACCCCGGGACAGGGCTTGTATGGCTACACCTTC.

With respect to this clone: Other DNA sequences of this sample code for an identical CDR3. V is TRBV4-1 and J is TRBJ1-3; D gene ambiguous. Trimming stripped 1 base from V and 4 bases from J, with 17 bases between. CDR3 size: 17 residues. Germline lookup yields CDR1 MGHRA and CDR2 YSYEKL. CDR3 DNA: TGCGCCAGCAGCCAAGTTAACAGACTAAGCTCCGGAAACACCATATATTTT. Its protein product is CASSQVNRLSSGNTIYF.

This clone was detected once. The genes are TRBV11-2 and TRBJ2-3, with 10 bases that match TRBD2. The CDR3 totals 18 residues. J gave up 3 bases and V 5 bases, and 14 bases lay outside the gene matches. Germline CDR1 SGHAT, CDR2 FQNNGV. CDR3 region: CASSPRDSGGFRTDTQYF. CDR3 nucleotides: TGTGCCAGCAGCCCTCGGGATAGCGGGGGGTTCAGAACAGATACGCAGTATTTT.

The table lists this clone with many counts. The chain has TRBV28 and TRBJ2-1, with D perhaps TRBD1 or TRBD2 (5 bases each). V was clipped by 2 bases and J by 3 bases, with 14 bases between them. This CDR3 comprises 16 residues. CDR1 MDHEN and CDR2 SYDVKM come from the germline V gene. As DNA, the CDR3 is TGTGCCAGCAGTTTAATGGGACGCCAGATCTACAATGAGCAGTTCTTC. It specifies CASSLMGRQIYNEQFF.